This T cell receptor (beta chain) is drawn from a study of cytomegalovirus exposure and HLA in healthy donors. Whole-study context: Genotyping showed 70% to 90% of hundreds of donors falling in the Caucasian-associated ancestry cluster. Study results and limitations: Most TCRs appeared rarely, but some public TCRs recurred in many donors. Association of a missense DCLRE1C variant with TCR beta V- and J-gene trimming was reported in a later analysis.

Between the trimmed V and J ends, which lost 5 bases and 6 bases, there was a span of 14 bases. The CDR3 extends over 14 amino acids. CDR1 is SEHNR and CDR2 is FQNEAQ in the germline V gene (reference sequence). The PCR ran on 60 Vbeta and 13 Jbeta primers. Sequenced by immunoSEQ multiplex PCR; TCRdb stores in-frame clones only, minus some. The table records some 140,000 clones, about 74% of them present only once. A note on this clone: The antigen is unknown.

This clonotype was sampled from a woman aged 60-70 years in good health and CMV-seronegative. Input material: PBMCs. The rearrangement uses TRBV7-9 and TRBJ1-5; D is undetermined. In nucleotides, the CDR3 is TGTGCCAGCAGCCCTCCCAGTTTTTCTCAGCCCCAGCATTTT. Protein: CASSPPSFSQPQHF.